This entry concerns a single T cell receptor (beta chain). Germline values: CDR1 SGHAT, CDR2 FQDESV (reference sequence). Trimming cost V 4 bases and J 5 bases, with 15 bases left between them. The CDR3 extends over 15 amino acids. One entry per CDR3 protein, called by TCRdb with MiXCR from the RT-PCR reads. The data hold around 700,000 distinct CDR3 sequences, with approximately 15% observed a single time. The sequenced sample consisted of memory CD4+ T cells from blood. This sequence originates from a female donor in good health, serving as a healthy control. The chain has TRBV11-1 and TRBJ2-1, with D tentatively TRBD1 (6 bases). CDR3 loop: CASSSGQGWDNEQFF. CDR3 nucleotides: TGTGCCAGCAGCTCGGGGCAGGGGTGGGACAATGAGCAGTTCTTC.